The sequence of this T cell receptor (beta chain) was determined in a study of blood T cell repertoires in COVID-19. As for the study in general: There were acute and convalescent COVID-19 samples, and they came from the United States, Italy and Spain.

This clone has more than one count but fewer than ten. The trim removed 10 bases at V and 7 bases at J, leaving 3 bases unmatched. This CDR3 is built from 12 residues. Germline lookup yields CDR1 LGHDT and CDR2 YNNKEL (reference sequence). TCRdb's table, derived via immunoSEQ multiplex PCR, lists solely in-frame clones and lacks some. This sample has some 150,000 clones, with approximately 80% found just once. The receptor was derived from a woman in her forties or fifties with acute or convalescent COVID-19. Sequenced: peripheral blood. The gene calls are TRBV3-1 (or the pseudogene TRBV3-2) and TRBJ1-4; 10 bases match TRBD1. CDR3 loop: CATGQGSEKLFF. The CDR3 nucleotides read TGTGCCACGGGACAGGGGTCTGAAAAACTGTTTTTT.